What follows are 10 T cell receptor beta chains derived from one specimen sequenced in a study of PD-L1 blockade in urothelial cancer listed by TCRdb under 2017. What the time point label conveys for this sample: pretreatment peripheral blood. Receptors were amplified or captured by the immunoSEQ multiplex PCR assay. Not all clones reach the TCRdb copy of this immuneACCESS table, which keeps in-frame sequences only. Checked studies attribute under half of the gap to unresolved V genes and leave the rest unexplained. The sample table holds 55,000 to 75,000 clones, of which 80% to 90% were seen once. The ten largest clones add up to 1.6% of the sample. This specimen was PBMCs, taken around atezolizumab (anti-PD-L1) treatment. The receptors shown here come from a man between 65 and 85 years old with urothelial cancer.

The V gene is TRBV9, the J gene TRBJ2-7, with D maybe TRBD1 (5 bases). Trimming shortened V by 2 bases and J by 4 bases, and 13 bases separated the two germline ends. This CDR3 has 14 amino acids. The V gene's germline CDR1 is SGDLS and CDR2 YYNGEE. The CDR3 loop reads CASSVAGKGYEQYF. CDR3 nucleotides: TGTGCCAGCAGCGTTGCAGGGAAAGGGTACGAGCAGTACTTC.

The rearrangement uses TRBV5-1 and TRBJ1-1; 7 nucleotides line up with TRBD1. Germline V gives CDR1 SGHRS, CDR2 YFSETQ. The V gene end was trimmed by 3 bases and the J gene end by 1 base; junction bases not matched to a gene: 3. The CDR3 is 14 residues long. The CDR3 loop is CASSSGQANTEAFF. CDR3 bases: TGCGCCAGCAGCTCTGGACAGGCGAACACTGAAGCTTTCTTT.

The V call is TRBV4-3, the J call TRBJ1-2, with D possibly TRBD1 on 5 matching bases. Per the germline V gene, CDR1 is LGHNA and CDR2 is YSLEER. The CDR3 extends over 15 amino acids. Deletions cut 0 bases from V and 4 bases from J, with 12 bases between. The CDR3 sequence: CASSQDTQGTYGYTF. CDR3 bases: TGCGCCAGCAGCCAAGATACCCAGGGAACCTATGGCTACACCTTC.

This clone was counted a single time. V is TRBV7-2 and J is TRBJ2-1; D perhaps matches TRBD1 (6 bases). This CDR3 spans 14 amino acids. V gave up 4 bases and J gave up 7 bases, with 14 bases separating them. Germline lookup yields CDR1 SGHTA and CDR2 FQGNSA. DNA of the CDR3: TGTGCCAGCAGCTGGACGAGTGGGACAAATGAGCAGTTCTTC. It codes for CASSWTSGTNEQFF. Drawing the rest from reference TRBV7-2 and TRBJ2-1, the complete variable domain is GAGVSQSPSNKVTEKGKDVELRCDPISGHTALYWYRQSLGQGLEFLIYFQGNSAPDKSGLPSDRFSAERTGGSVSTLTIQRTQQEDSAVYLCASSWTSGTNEQFFGPGTRLTVL.

In this sample, this clone turned up once. The chain is built from TRBV7-9 and TRBJ2-2; 9 bases are a match to TRBD2. Germline loops: CDR1 SEHNR, CDR2 FQNEAQ (reference sequence). CDR3 length: 16 residues. The V segment lost 6 bases and the J segment 0 bases; nucleotides outside the gene matches: 5. CDR3 sequence reads: CASSSTSGTNTGELFF. The CDR3 bases are TGTGCCAGCAGTTCGACTAGCGGAACGAACACCGGGGAGCTGTTTTTT.

The chain combines TRBV6-1 with TRBJ2-3; 11 bases are shared with TRBD2. This CDR3 region has 14 residues. From germline, CDR1 is MNHNS and CDR2 SASEGT. J was trimmed by 5 bases and V by 5 bases; bases with no gene match: 3. CDR3 sequence (DNA): TGTGCCAGCAGTTTAGCGGGAGGGGGAGATACGCAGTATTTT. Protein product: CASSLAGGGDTQYF.

The chain is built from TRBV7-9 and TRBJ1-4; 7 positions agree with TRBD1. Per germline, CDR1 SEHNR and CDR2 FQNEAQ (reference sequence). This CDR3 is 17 amino acids long. J gave up 4 bases and V 5 bases, and 13 bases lay outside the gene matches. CDR3 region: CASSPTSGGQVNEKLFF. The CDR3 nucleotides are TGTGCCAGCAGCCCAACTAGCGGTGGACAGGTTAATGAAAAACTGTTTTTT.

The chain employs TRBV6-5 and TRBJ1-1; weak D call: TRBD1 (6 bases). Germline CDR1 is MNHEY and CDR2 is SVGAGI. The CDR3 totals 12 residues. Deletions cut 8 bases from V and 2 bases from J, with 9 bases between. CDR3 nucleotide sequence: TGTGCCAGCCAACAGGGAAACACTGAAGCTTTCTTT. Encoded protein: CASQQGNTEAFF.

The chain uses TRBV18 and TRBJ1-2; maybe TRBD1 (5 bases). The CDR3 loop spans 12 amino acids. The germline V gene encodes CDR1 KGHSH and CDR2 LQKENI. V was clipped by 6 bases and J by 8 bases, with 13 bases between them. Here the CDR3 reads CASSATGGGYTF. The CDR3 coding sequence is TGTGCCAGCTCGGCTACAGGCGGCGGCTACACCTTC.

This chain links TRBV6-1 with TRBJ2-1; perhaps TRBD2 as D (6 bases). CDR1 is MNHNS, CDR2 SASEGT, per germline. Trimming stripped 3 bases from V and 7 bases from J, with 13 bases between. The CDR3 is 14 residues long. The CDR3 coding sequence is TGTGCCAGCAGTGAGAGGCTAGCGAGGAATGAGCAGTTCTTC. Translating it yields CASSERLARNEQFF.